A single sample gave rise to the 21 T cell receptor beta chains below, sequenced in a study of Ad26.COV2.S vaccination and SARS-CoV-2 variants. This sample's treatment: over 15 received Ad26.COV2.S at low or high dose, single or two shots; 5 received placebo; per-sample allocation not given. Repertoires come from day 63 after the first vaccine or placebo injection. This table comes from immunoSEQ multiplex PCR, and its TCRdb copy is limited to in-frame clones, with some not included. The table has 300,000 to 500,000 clones, 70% to 90% seen once. Specimen: peripheral blood, collected in a trial of Ad26.COV2.S vaccine versus placebo. Source of these receptors: a person between 18 and 65 years old who received the Ad26.COV2.S COVID-19 vaccine or a placebo.

The chain combines TRBV27 with TRBJ2-7; 8 bases fit TRBD2. This CDR3 has 14 residues. The ends lost 3 bases at V and 3 bases at J; junction bases unmatched: 4. Per the germline V gene, CDR1 is MNHEY and CDR2 is SMNVEV (reference sequence). The CDR3 coding sequence is TGTGCCAGCAGTTTGCGGGGGGCCGTCTACGAGCAGTACTTC. It encodes CASSLRGAVYEQYF.

The rearrangement uses TRBV10-3 and TRBJ1-6; maybe TRBD1 (5 bases). CDR1 and CDR2 from the germline V gene are ENHRY and SYGVKD. V was pared by 2 bases and J by 9 bases, with 11 bases between. The CDR3 length is 14 residues. This CDR3 is CAISELQGASPLHF. Here the CDR3 DNA reads TGTGCCATCAGTGAGCTCCAGGGTGCTTCACCCCTCCACTTT.

V and J are TRBV4-1 and TRBJ1-6; D is unresolved. Germline V gene lookup returns CDR1 MGHRA and CDR2 YSYEKL. V was cut by 3 bases and J by 2 bases, with 11 bases left in between. The CDR3 runs 16 residues. The CDR3 DNA follows: TGCGCCAGCAGCCAGAACCTTGCCACCTATAATTCACCCCTCCACTTT. The encoded protein is CASSQNLATYNSPLHF.

V is TRBV19 and J is TRBJ2-2; D gene ambiguous. Trimming removed 9 bases from V and 3 bases from J, with 14 bases in between. This CDR3 has 14 residues. CDR1 and CDR2 (germline): LNHDA, SQIVND (reference sequence). The CDR3 region has the DNA TGTGCCAGCTATCCGACAAGGGACACCGGGGAGCTGTTTTTT. Protein: CASYPTRDTGELFF.

This clone was detected only once. This chain joins TRBV5-1 and TRBJ2-5, with D possibly being TRBD1 or TRBD2 (6 bases each). Deletions cut 5 bases from V and 1 base from J, with 15 bases between. There are 15 residues in the CDR3. Germline CDR1 reads SGHRS; CDR2 reads YFSETQ. CDR3 region: CASSQGKEGQETQYF. CDR3 nucleotide sequence: TGCGCCAGCAGTCAGGGGAAGGAGGGCCAAGAGACCCAGTACTTC.

This clone was found once. The V call is TRBV6-5, the J call TRBJ2-3; 9 bases line up with TRBD1. The germline V gene has CDR1 MNHEY and CDR2 SVGAGI. CDR3 length: 15 amino acids. Trimming cost V 4 bases and J 3 bases; bases outside gene matches: 5. Here the CDR3 DNA reads TGTGCCAGCAGTTCCACCGGGACAGGGACAGATACGCAGTATTTT. Encoded protein: CASSSTGTGTDTQYF.

This chain connects TRBV2 to TRBJ1-2, with 9 bases aligning to TRBD1. In germline, CDR1 is SNHLY, CDR2 FYNNEI. With V trimmed by 4 bases and J by 8 bases, 8 bases remained unmatched. The CDR3 spans 14 residues. CDR3 DNA sequence: TGTGCCAGCAGTGCAACAGGGGGCGAGAACGGCTACACCTTC. Translation gives CASSATGGENGYTF.

This clone showed up just once. The chain is built from TRBV5-1 and TRBJ1-2; possibly TRBD1 for D (5 bases). V was clipped by 0 bases and J by 4 bases, with 7 bases between them. The CDR3 consists of 13 residues. Germline V lookup: CDR1 SGHRS, CDR2 YFSETQ. The CDR3 DNA reads as TGCGCCAGCAGCTTGGGGGGGTTCTATGGCTACACCTTC. Translated, it gives CASSLGGFYGYTF.

The chain couples TRBV29-1 to TRBJ1-1; D is unclear. CDR3 length equals 11 residues. Trimming took off 5 bases at V and 1 base at J, with 5 bases between the two ends. The germline V gene has CDR1 SQVTM and CDR2 ANQGSEA. The CDR3 DNA reads as TGCAGCGTTTTCCAGAACACTGAAGCTTTCTTT. It is translated as CSVFQNTEAFF. Looking up the rest from reference TRBV29-1 and TRBJ1-1 gives the full variable domain: SAVISQKPSRDICQRGTSLTIQCQVDSQVTMMFWYRQQPGQSLTLIATANQGSEATYESGFVIDKFPISRPNLTFSTLTVSNMSPEDSSIYLCSVFQNTEAFFGQGTRLTVV.

The chain is built from TRBV2 and TRBJ2-1; 7 nucleotides agree with TRBD2. Unmatched junction bases numbered 13, after V lost 6 bases and J lost 5 bases. Germline V gene data show CDR1 as SNHLY and CDR2 as FYNNEI. The CDR3 has 16 residues. Written as DNA, the CDR3 is TGTGCCAGCAGCCCTCCCGGAGCGGGGAGAAACAATGAGCAGTTCTTC. Its translation is CASSPPGAGRNNEQFF.

The gene calls are TRBV12-3 or TRBV12-4 and TRBJ1-2; 7 nucleotides match TRBD1. The CDR3 totals 13 residues. V lost 4 bases, J lost 4 bases, and 3 bases stayed unmatched. The CDR3 spells CASSYGTAYGYTF. The CDR3 DNA is TGTGCCAGCAGTTATGGGACAGCCTATGGCTACACCTTC.

The chain uses TRBV12-5 and TRBJ1-1; D is ambiguous. Trimming removed 5 bases at V and 7 bases at J, with 11 bases between. Germline V gene sequence: CDR1 LGHNT, CDR2 FRNRAP. The CDR3 loop spans 12 amino acids. The CDR3 bases are TGTGCTAGTGGTCTCGGCCGCTTTGAAGCTTTCTTT. Translated, it gives CASGLGRFEAFF.

In this sample, this clone turned up once. CDR3 sequence (DNA): TGCGCCAGCAGCCCCTCCGGGGTGGCCCGGGGGACTGAAGCTTTCTTT. This sequence encodes CASSPSGVARGTEAFF. The chain employs TRBV5-1 and TRBJ1-1, with D maybe TRBD1 (5 bases). CDR3 length: 16 residues. Trimming shortened V by 4 bases and J by 5 bases, and 21 bases separated the two germline ends. Germline-derived CDR1 and CDR2 are SGHRS and YFSETQ.

The rearrangement uses TRBV5-1 and TRBJ2-5; possible D gene TRBD1, 6 bases. The germline gives CDR1 SGHRS, CDR2 YFSETQ. The CDR3 contains 14 residues. The V gene lost 4 bases and the J gene lost 0 bases, with 10 bases spanning the gap. CDR3 region: CASSTGQHQETQYF. CDR3 nucleotides: TGCGCCAGCAGCACAGGACAGCACCAAGAGACCCAGTACTTC.

The V and J genes are TRBV18 and TRBJ1-3; 7 bases fit TRBD1. Germline CDR1 is KGHSH and CDR2 is LQKENI. The V segment lost 3 bases and the J segment 5 bases; nucleotides outside the gene matches: 4. This CDR3 has 14 residues. The CDR3 region has the DNA TGTGCCAGCTCACCCCCGGGACAGCGAAACACCATATATTTT. Protein: CASSPPGQRNTIYF. The full variable domain, in which reference TRBV18 and TRBJ1-3 provide the parts outside the CDR3, is NAGVMQNPRHLVRRRGQEARLRCSPMKGHSHVYWYRQLPEEGLKFMVYLQKENIIDESGMPKERFSAEFPKEGPSILRIQQVVRGDSAAYFCASSPPGQRNTIYFGEGSWLTVV.

The chain employs TRBV4-1 and TRBJ2-1; 8 bases match TRBD2. J lost 3 bases, V lost 1 base, and 8 bases had no gene match. CDR1 is MGHRA, CDR2 YSYEKL, per germline. This CDR3 region has 17 residues. The CDR3 sequence: CASSQAGRGGLYNEQFF. CDR3 nucleotide sequence: TGCGCCAGCAGCCAAGCCGGGCGCGGGGGGCTCTACAATGAGCAGTTCTTC.

The count of this clone is one. The V and J genes are TRBV14 and TRBJ2-5; TRBD1 is a possible D gene (6 bases). Germline CDR1 is SGHDN and CDR2 is FVKESK. Trimming took 4 bases from V and 5 from J, leaving 11 bases between them. CDR3 length: 13 amino acids. Here the CDR3 DNA reads TGTGCCAGCAGCCTTTCAGGGGCCGAGACCCAGTACTTC. Translating it yields CASSLSGAETQYF. Looking up the rest from reference TRBV14 and TRBJ2-5 gives the full variable domain: EAGVTQFPSHSVIEKGQTVTLRCDPISGHDNLYWYRRVMGKEIKFLLHFVKESKQDESGMPNNRFLAERTGGTYSTLKVQPAELEDSGVYFCASSLSGAETQYFGPGTRLLVL.

This rearrangement joins TRBV6-6 to TRBJ1-2; perhaps TRBD1 as D (6 bases). The CDR3 spans 11 residues. Trimming took 11 bases from V and 6 from J, leaving 13 bases between them. The germline CDR1 and CDR2 sequences are MNHNY and SVGAGI (reference sequence). The CDR3 here is CAGGSGDGYTF. In DNA, the CDR3 is TGTGCCGGGGGCTCGGGGGATGGCTACACCTTC.

The chain links TRBV27 to TRBJ1-1; weak D call: TRBD1 (6 bases). Trimming cost V 6 bases and J 1 base, with 12 bases left between them. Germline CDR1 and CDR2: MNHEY and SMNVEV (reference sequence). The CDR3 is made up of 14 amino acids. The CDR3 spells CASRSGTQNTEAFF. CDR3 in DNA: TGTGCCAGCAGATCCGGGACACAGAACACTGAAGCTTTCTTT.

The chain joins TRBV27 to TRBJ1-3; D ambiguous. V lost 9 bases to trimming and J lost 0 bases, with 9 bases between them. Germline CDR1 MNHEY, CDR2 SMNVEV (reference sequence). This CDR3 is 13 amino acids long. Written as DNA, the CDR3 is TGTGCCAGTCGAGGCCACTCTGGAAACACCATATATTTT. This gives the protein CASRGHSGNTIYF.

This chain connects TRBV5-1 to TRBJ1-2, with D hard to call. CDR3 size: 14 residues. Germline values: CDR1 SGHRS, CDR2 YFSETQ. The V gene lost 0 bases and the J gene lost 7 bases, with 13 bases spanning the gap. The CDR3 spells CASSLGVPDGGYTF. Here the CDR3 DNA reads TGCGCCAGCAGCTTGGGGGTCCCTGACGGTGGCTACACCTTC. Drawing the rest from reference TRBV5-1 and TRBJ1-2, the complete variable domain is KAGVTQTPRYLIKTRGQQVTLSCSPISGHRSVSWYQQTPGQGLQFLFEYFSETQRNKGNFPGRFSGRQFSNSRSEMNVSTLELGDSALYLCASSLGVPDGGYTFGSGTRLTVV.